This TCR beta chain originates from a study of Graves' ophthalmopathy and Graves' hyperthyroidism. Study results and caveats: Blood samples also showed most expanded thyroid clonotypes exceeding 0.001 frequency.

This clonotype was counted many times. What it recognizes is unknown. Germline CDR1 and CDR2: LNHDA and SQIVND (reference sequence). Trimming shortened V by 2 bases and J by 5 bases, and 16 bases separated the two germline ends. The CDR3 loop spans 16 amino acids. As the template, RNA transcripts were used to amplify TCR beta CDR3 regions. Second-round multiplex PCR came after a first-round RT-PCR that employed HTBI primers. TCRdb reprocessed the multiplex PCR reads via MiXCR and lists one record per CDR3 protein. Seen here are about 660,000 distinct CDR3 sequences, about 38% observed once, and the top ten hold roughly 3.5%.

Sequenced input: peripheral blood. The chain combines TRBV19 with TRBJ1-5, with a possible D match to TRBD1 (5 bases). The clonotype was recovered from an adult man with Graves' ophthalmopathy. The CDR3 DNA reads TGTGCCAGTAGTATACTAGGCGCGGGGACCGATCAGCCCCAGCATTTT. Translated: CASSILGAGTDQPQHF.